The clone carrying this T cell receptor beta chain was detected only once. Its target is not known. This record belongs to a study of regulatory T cells in long-lasting Graves disease. Broader study findings: Peripheral blood alone, not thyroid tissue, underwent study. TRBV28 was favored in persistent disease, as were TRBJ1-2 and TRBJ2-5.

Trimming removed 1 base from V and 5 bases from J, with 14 bases in between. From germline, CDR1 is SGHTA and CDR2 FQGNSA. This CDR3 contains 15 residues. Researchers made TCR beta libraries by using iRepertoire HTBI primers and running Arm-PCR on CDR3 regions. One entry per CDR3 protein results from TCRdb running MiXCR on the multiplex PCR reads. The data show almost 450,000 distinct CDR3 sequences, approximately 16% seen once. Time point denoted: newly diagnosed GD, antithyroid drugs for less than 3 months. Following extraction of RNA from PBMCs, that RNA was used to make the TCR library. Another study also made use of these data, one on T cells in Graves' hyperthyroidism and ophthalmopathy. That source adds: Hyperthyroidism in the patients, aged 18 to 65, was newly diagnosed and under 2 months in duration. The model made its ophthalmopathy prediction, and onset followed a median around six months later.

The receptor was derived from a woman aged 30 to 39 with Graves disease. This chain connects TRBV7-2 to TRBJ1-1; no firm D call. The specimen was peripheral blood mononuclear cells (PBMCs), collected at new diagnosis, from a patient treated with antithyroid drugs. CDR3 amino acids: CASSLERGRRTEAFF. DNA for the CDR3: TGTGCCAGCAGCTTAGAGAGAGGGCGAAGGACTGAAGCTTTCTTT.